This is a list of T cell receptor beta chains from one sample in a study of naive and memory T cell subsets. TCRdb called the UMI-ligation and nested PCR reads again in MiXCR, with one record for every CDR3 protein. The data contain more than 100,000 distinct CDR3 sequences, 30% to 45% of them singletons. Material for sequencing was central memory CD4+ T cells from blood. All receptors come from a human donor in good health. CDR3s include the opening cysteine and the closing phenylalanine or tryptophan. The order of the fields is J gene, clone size, V gene, D gene, CDR3 protein, CDR3 DNA. The D gene is left open where the match is weak. Clone size, where shown, is once, few, many, or a class for clones that have expanded.

>TRBJ1-5|-|TRBV19|-
CASTRDLSPQPQHF
TGTGCCAGTACCCGGGACCTCTCCCCTCAGCCCCAGCATTTT
>TRBJ2-5|-|TRBV29-1|TRBD2
CSVARLAEETQYF
TGCAGCGTTGCCAGACTAGCGGAAGAGACCCAGTACTTC
>TRBJ2-2|-|TRBV11-3|TRBD1
CASSGGTGLSGELFF
TGTGCCAGCAGCGGGGGGACAGGATTATCCGGGGAGCTGTTTTTT
>TRBJ1-1|many|TRBV14|-
CASSQVNREAFF
TGTGCCAGCAGCCAAGTCAACAGGGAAGCTTTCTTT
>TRBJ2-7|-|TRBV28|-
CASSLVRDPVSYEQYF
TGTGCCAGCAGCCTGGTCCGGGACCCAGTCTCCTACGAGCAGTACTTC
>TRBJ2-6|-|TRBV27|-
CASSWVLYWANVLTF
TGTGCCAGCAGTTGGGTTTTGTACTGGGCCAACGTCCTGACTTTC
>TRBJ2-6|-|TRBV4-2|-
CASSLEGVILDSGANVLTF
TGTGCCAGCAGCCTTGAAGGGGTAATTCTTGACTCTGGGGCCAACGTCCTGACTTTC
>TRBJ1-5|-|TRBV2|-
CASKGDGQPQHF
TGTGCCAGCAAGGGAGATGGGCAGCCCCAGCATTTT
>TRBJ2-7|many|TRBV25-1|-
CASSDKGVISYEQYF
TGTGCCAGCAGTGATAAAGGCGTAATTTCCTACGAGCAGTACTTC
>TRBJ1-5|-|TRBV7-9|-
CASSFGPGNQPQHF
TGTGCCAGCAGCTTTGGGCCGGGCAATCAGCCCCAGCATTTT
>TRBJ1-1|few|TRBV5-6|TRBD1
CASSFIGQGRTEAFF
TGTGCCAGCAGCTTTATCGGACAGGGACGGACTGAAGCTTTCTTT
>TRBJ2-2|-|TRBV5-1|-
CASRGQNTGELFF
TGCGCCAGCCGCGGACAAAACACCGGGGAGCTGTTTTTT
>TRBJ1-4|-|TRBV20-1|-
CSADAGTNNEKLFF
TGCAGTGCGGACGCCGGGACAAACAATGAAAAACTGTTTTTT
>TRBJ2-3|-|TRBV20-1|-
CSARKSQRLSTDTQYF
TGCAGTGCTAGAAAGAGCCAGCGGCTAAGCACAGATACGCAGTATTTT
>TRBJ2-2|many|TRBV29-1|TRBD2
CSARSGTGTGELFF
TGCAGCGCCCGAAGCGGGACGGGCACCGGGGAGCTGTTTTTT
>TRBJ2-3|few|TRBV20-1|TRBD2
CSARSGNTDTQYF
TGCAGTGCTAGAAGCGGGAACACAGATACGCAGTATTTT
>TRBJ1-2|-|TRBV7-2|-
CAGSPQMEGYTF
TGTGCCGGCAGCCCTCAGATGGAGGGCTACACCTTC
>TRBJ1-1|-|TRBV9|-
CASSVSQGISEAFF
TGTGCCAGCAGCGTTAGTCAGGGGATCAGTGAAGCTTTCTTT
>TRBJ1-6|few|TRBV20-1|TRBD1
CSARAMDRNYNSPLHF
TGCAGTGCTAGAGCTATGGACAGGAATTATAATTCACCCCTCCACTTT
>TRBJ2-1|-|TRBV24-1|-
CATSDFLLTGNNEQFF
TGTGCCACCAGTGATTTTTTGCTAACAGGTAACAATGAGCAGTTCTTC
>TRBJ1-1|few|TRBV10-2|-
CASSENPRTEAFF
TGCGCCAGCAGTGAGAACCCCCGGACTGAAGCTTTCTTT
>TRBJ2-1|few|TRBV19|TRBD2
CASSMSGTSEYNEQFF
TGTGCCAGTAGTATGAGTGGGACTAGCGAGTACAATGAGCAGTTCTTC
>TRBJ2-2|-|TRBV28|-
CASSVPGLYGELFF
TGTGCCAGCAGTGTCCCGGGACTCTATGGGGAGCTGTTTTTT
>TRBJ2-1|few|TRBV20-1|-
CSARWTVLQFF
TGCAGTGCTAGATGGACAGTTTTGCAGTTCTTC
>TRBJ1-3|-|TRBV7-8|-
CASSLNKQGVTIYF
TGTGCCAGCAGCTTAAACAAGCAGGGCGTCACCATATATTTT
>TRBJ2-5|many|TRBV7-2|TRBD2
CASNPSGRAHETQYF
TGTGCCAGCAACCCTAGCGGGAGGGCCCACGAGACCCAGTACTTC
>TRBJ1-3|few|TRBV6-6|-
CASSSLGGNTIYF
TGTGCCAGCAGTTCCCTGGGTGGAAACACCATATATTTT
>TRBJ2-5|few|TRBV11-2|-
CASSSGPGGETQYF
TGTGCCAGCAGCTCCGGACCTGGGGGAGAGACCCAGTACTTC
>TRBJ2-7|few|TRBV7-9|-
CASSADYEQYF
TGTGCCAGCAGCGCAGACTACGAGCAGTACTTC
>TRBJ1-1|many|TRBV28|-
CASSPLWFRQDENTEAFF
TGTGCCAGCAGTCCCCTTTGGTTTCGTCAGGACGAGAACACTGAAGCTTTCTTT
>TRBJ2-2|-|TRBV12-3/TRBV12-4|-
CASSTRDTGELFF
TGTGCCAGCAGTACGAGAGACACCGGGGAGCTGTTTTTT